A selection of T cell receptor beta chains follows, all from one sample in a study of cytomegalovirus exposure and HLA in healthy donors. Produced via immunoSEQ multiplex PCR; TCRdb's table is partial and in-frame only. The sample has 140,000 to 150,000 clones, around 70% seen once; the top ten hold approximately 2.3%. The sequencing input was PBMCs. All receptors come from a woman aged 60 to 75 in good health and CMV-seropositive. The CDR3 runs from the conserved cysteine through the conserved F or W.

CDR3 protein: CAWSRDRAYEQYF
V gene: TRBV30

CDR3 protein: CAISAGTSGGRGGGEQFF
V gene: TRBV10-3

CDR3 protein: CASSLTDNQPQHF
V gene: TRBV5-5

CDR3 protein: CASTSGTRGYEQYF
V gene: TRBV6-6

CDR3 protein: CASSLYDRGRETQYF
V gene: TRBV28

CDR3 protein: CASSSRDYQPQHF
V gene: TRBV5-8

CDR3 protein: CASRETVTVRLFF
V gene: TRBV6-1

CDR3 protein: CASSLGQSSYNEQFF
V gene: TRBV9

CDR3 protein: CASSQTGIGYTF
V gene: TRBV7-6

CDR3 protein: CASSIVGGNAYEQYF
V gene: TRBV19

CDR3 protein: CATSMSPNYGYTF
V gene: TRBV28